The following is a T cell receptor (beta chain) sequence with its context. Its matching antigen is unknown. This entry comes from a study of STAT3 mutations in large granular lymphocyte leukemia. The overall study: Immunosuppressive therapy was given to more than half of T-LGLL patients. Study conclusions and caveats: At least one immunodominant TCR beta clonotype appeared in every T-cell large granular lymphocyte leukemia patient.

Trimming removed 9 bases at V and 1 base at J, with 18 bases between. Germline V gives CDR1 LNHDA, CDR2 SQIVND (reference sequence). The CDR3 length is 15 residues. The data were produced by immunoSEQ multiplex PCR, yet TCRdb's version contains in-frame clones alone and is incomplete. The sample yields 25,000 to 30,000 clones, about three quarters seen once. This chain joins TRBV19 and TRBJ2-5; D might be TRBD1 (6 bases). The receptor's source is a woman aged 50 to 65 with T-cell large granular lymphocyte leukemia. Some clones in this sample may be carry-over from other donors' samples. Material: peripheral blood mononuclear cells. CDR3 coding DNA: TGTGCCAGCCACCCTGGACAGCTAATCCAAGAGACCCAGTACTTC. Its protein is CASHPGQLIQETQYF.